This entry features one TCR beta chain sequence. These data come from a study of early T cells in non-severe SARS-CoV-2 infection. Across the whole study: The study sequenced bulk RNA from unsorted whole blood, with chains unpaired.

Trimming left V 8 bases short and J 4 bases short, with 24 bases between. CDR3 length: 15 residues. CDR1 SQVTM and CDR2 ANQGSEA come from the germline V gene. Researchers tagged individual cDNA molecules with unique molecular identifiers. TCRdb re-called the 5' RACE reads through MiXCR, storing one row per CDR3 protein. Of some 80,000 distinct CDR3 sequences detected, 9% to 15% appear once; the ten largest clones hold less than 20%. The sequence came from an adult who was a healthcare worker with PCR-confirmed SARS-CoV-2 infection or an uninfected control (not recorded which). The donor label of this sample is uncertain. This chain joins TRBV29-1 and TRBJ2-7, with D maybe TRBD2 (6 bases). The specimen comprised whole blood, sampled at baseline. The CDR3 DNA reads as TGCAGCCCCGAGGCTCCATACGGGAGTATTTACGAGCAGTACTTC. It translates to CSPEAPYGSIYEQYF.